This T cell receptor beta chain is drawn from a study of molecular identifiers for immune sequencing clone quantification. General study findings and limits: Over 97% of effector molecules, yet under 1% of naive-cell molecules, were held by clones above 20 RNA copies.

Via MiXCR, TCRdb re-called the PCR reads, giving one row per CDR3 protein. The sample consists of about 320,000 distinct CDR3 sequences, 24% of them appearing once. A note on this clonotype: Its antigen remains unidentified.

The CDR3 sequence is 14 residues long. Germline CDR1 reads DFQATT; CDR2 reads SNEGSKA (reference sequence). Trimming took 6 bases from V and 5 from J, leaving 20 bases between them. Sorting selected naive CD8 T cells with a CD8+CD4-CCR7+CD45RA+ phenotype. The J gene is TRBJ2-7, the V gene TRBV20-1, with D possibly matching TRBD2 (6 bases). Specimen: naive CD8+ T cells from blood, with Jurkat cell RNA spiked in. As to subset: FACS-sorted CD8+CD4-CCR7+CD45RA+ naive T cells. This clonotype was sampled from a human donor in good health. Some libraries in this study had Jurkat cell RNA spiked in. CDR3 DNA: TGCAGTGCGCCAGCACTAGCTTCTTGGGACGAGCAGTACTTC. This gives the protein CSAPALASWDEQYF.